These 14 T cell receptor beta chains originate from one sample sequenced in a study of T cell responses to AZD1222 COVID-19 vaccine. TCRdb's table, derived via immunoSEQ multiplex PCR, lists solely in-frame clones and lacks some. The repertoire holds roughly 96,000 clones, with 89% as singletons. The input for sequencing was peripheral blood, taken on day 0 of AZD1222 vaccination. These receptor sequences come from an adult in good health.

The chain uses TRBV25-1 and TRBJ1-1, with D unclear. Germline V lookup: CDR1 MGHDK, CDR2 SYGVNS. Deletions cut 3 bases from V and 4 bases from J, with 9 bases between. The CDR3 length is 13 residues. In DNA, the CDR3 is TGTGCCAGCAGTGAGCGGCGCGGCACTGAAGCTTTCTTT. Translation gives CASSERRGTEAFF.

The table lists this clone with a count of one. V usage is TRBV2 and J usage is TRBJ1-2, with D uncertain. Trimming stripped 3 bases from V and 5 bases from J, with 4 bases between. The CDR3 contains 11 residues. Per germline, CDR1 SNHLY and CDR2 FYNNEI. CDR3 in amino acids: CASSDGYGYTF. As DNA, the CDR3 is TGTGCCAGCAGTGACGGGTATGGCTACACCTTC.

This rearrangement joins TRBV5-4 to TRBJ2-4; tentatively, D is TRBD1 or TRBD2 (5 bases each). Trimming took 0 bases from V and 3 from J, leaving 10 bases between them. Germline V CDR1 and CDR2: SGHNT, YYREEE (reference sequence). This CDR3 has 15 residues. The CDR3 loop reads CASSLGGAGKNIQYF. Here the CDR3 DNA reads TGTGCCAGCAGCTTGGGGGGCGCGGGCAAAAACATTCAGTACTTC.

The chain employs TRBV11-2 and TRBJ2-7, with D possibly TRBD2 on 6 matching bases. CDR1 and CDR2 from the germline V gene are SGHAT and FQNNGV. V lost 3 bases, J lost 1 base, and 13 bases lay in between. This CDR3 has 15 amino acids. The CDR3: CASSLELALSYEQYF. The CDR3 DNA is TGTGCCAGCAGCTTGGAACTAGCACTTTCCTACGAGCAGTACTTC.

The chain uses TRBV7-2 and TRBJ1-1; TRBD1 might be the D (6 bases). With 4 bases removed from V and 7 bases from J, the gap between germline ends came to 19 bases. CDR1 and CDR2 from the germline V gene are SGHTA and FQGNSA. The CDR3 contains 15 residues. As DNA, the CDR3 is TGTGCCAGCAGCTGGCCGGGCAGGGGTTTTGGTGAAGCTTTCTTT. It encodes CASSWPGRGFGEAFF. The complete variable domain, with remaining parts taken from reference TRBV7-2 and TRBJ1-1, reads GAGVSQSPSNKVTEKGKDVELRCDPISGHTALYWYRQSLGQGLEFLIYFQGNSAPDKSGLPSDRFSAERTGGSVSTLTIQRTQQEDSAVYLCASSWPGRGFGEAFFGQGTRLTVV.

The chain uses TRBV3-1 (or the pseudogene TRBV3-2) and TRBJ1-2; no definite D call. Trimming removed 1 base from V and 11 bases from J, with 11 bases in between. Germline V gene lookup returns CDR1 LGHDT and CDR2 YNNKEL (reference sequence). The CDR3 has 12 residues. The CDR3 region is CASSQGGLGYTF. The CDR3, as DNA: TGTGCCAGCAGCCAAGGAGGGCTGGGTTACACCTTC.

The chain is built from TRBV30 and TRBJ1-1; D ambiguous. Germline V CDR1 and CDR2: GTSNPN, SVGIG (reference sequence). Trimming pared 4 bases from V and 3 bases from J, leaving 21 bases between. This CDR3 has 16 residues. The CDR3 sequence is CAWNPPPLRSDTEAFF. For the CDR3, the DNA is TGTGCCTGGAACCCCCCCCCACTTAGGTCGGACACTGAAGCTTTCTTT. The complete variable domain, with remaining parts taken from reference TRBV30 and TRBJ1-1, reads SQTIHQWPATLVQPVGSPLSLECTVEGTSNPNLYWYRQAAGRGLQLLFYSVGIGQISSEVPQNLSASRPQDRQFILSSKKLLLSDSGFYLCAWNPPPLRSDTEAFFGQGTRLTVV.

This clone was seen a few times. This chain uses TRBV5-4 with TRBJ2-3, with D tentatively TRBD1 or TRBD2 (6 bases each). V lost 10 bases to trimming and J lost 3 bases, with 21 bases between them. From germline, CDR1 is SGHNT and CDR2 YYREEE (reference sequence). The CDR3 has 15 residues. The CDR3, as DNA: TGTGCCTGCCAGGAGGGGGGAAGAGGTACAGATACGCAGTATTTT. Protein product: CACQEGGRGTDTQYF.

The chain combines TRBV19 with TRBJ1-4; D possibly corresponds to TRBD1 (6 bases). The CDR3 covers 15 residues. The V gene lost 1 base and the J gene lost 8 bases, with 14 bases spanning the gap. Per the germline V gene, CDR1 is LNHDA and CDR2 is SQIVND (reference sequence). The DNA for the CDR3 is TGTGCCAGTAGTATAGGCGCAGGGGTAGGAGAAAAACTGTTTTTT. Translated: CASSIGAGVGEKLFF.

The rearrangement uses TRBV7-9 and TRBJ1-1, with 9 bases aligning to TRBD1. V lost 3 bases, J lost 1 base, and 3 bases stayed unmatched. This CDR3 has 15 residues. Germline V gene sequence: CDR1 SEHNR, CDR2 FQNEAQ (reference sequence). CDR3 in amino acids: CASSFLGQGNTEAFF. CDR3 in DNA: TGTGCCAGCAGCTTCCTGGGACAGGGGAACACTGAAGCTTTCTTT.

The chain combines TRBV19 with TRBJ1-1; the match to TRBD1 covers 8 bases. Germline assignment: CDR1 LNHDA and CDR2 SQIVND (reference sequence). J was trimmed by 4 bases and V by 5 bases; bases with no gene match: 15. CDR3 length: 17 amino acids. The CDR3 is CASSPRTGNLPGTEAFF. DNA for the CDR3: TGTGCCAGTAGTCCCCGGACAGGGAATCTGCCGGGCACTGAAGCTTTCTTT.

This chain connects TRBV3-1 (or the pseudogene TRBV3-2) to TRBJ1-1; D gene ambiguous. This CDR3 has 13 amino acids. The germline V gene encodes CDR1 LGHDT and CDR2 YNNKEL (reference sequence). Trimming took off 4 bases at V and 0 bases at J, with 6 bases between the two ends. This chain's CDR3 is CASSPLLNTEAFF. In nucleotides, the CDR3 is TGTGCCAGCAGCCCTCTCCTGAACACTGAAGCTTTCTTT.

The chain's CDR3 is CASSLLVGSYEQYF. CDR3 bases: TGTGCCAGCAGTTTACTGGTGGGCTCCTACGAGCAGTACTTC. The chain combines TRBV27 with TRBJ2-7, with D unresolved. Germline values: CDR1 MNHEY, CDR2 SMNVEV (reference sequence). With 2 bases removed from V and 0 bases from J, the gap between germline ends came to 8 bases. The CDR3 runs 14 residues.

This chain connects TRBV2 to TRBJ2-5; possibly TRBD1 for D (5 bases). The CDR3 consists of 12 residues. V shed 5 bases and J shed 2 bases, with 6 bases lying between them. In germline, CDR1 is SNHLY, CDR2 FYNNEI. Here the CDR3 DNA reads TGTGCCAGCAGTAGACAGCAAGAGACCCAGTACTTC. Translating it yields CASSRQQETQYF.